This T cell receptor beta chain appears in the sequencing data of a study of T cell therapy after organ transplantation. Study in general: T cells were expanded 2 to 3 weeks with 30 CMV class I/II epitopes.

Time point in this sample: 4-8 weeks after completion of therapy. Assay used: immunoSEQ multiplex PCR; TCRdb lists only in-frame clones, some missing. Of about 19,000 clones detected, 65% to 85% appear once; the ten largest clones hold 9% to 9.5%. Regarding the study as a whole: Post-therapy CD8 clonality change correlated inversely with pretherapy clonality. Reconstitution after therapy seemingly combined transferred and product-undetected endogenous clonotypes.

Only a few counts were recorded for this clone. Its antigen is unknown. This CDR3 comprises 11 residues. Trimming removed 8 bases at V and 7 bases at J, with 11 bases between. Looked up from germline, CDR1 is MNHEY and CDR2 is SMNVEV (reference sequence). Sequenced here: CD8+ T cells from blood, sampled after autologous CMV-specific T cell therapy. This sequence was found in a human patient who had received a solid organ transplant and had CMV disease. Some of the T cells might come from the graft donor. The rearrangement links TRBV27 to TRBJ1-1; D gene unclear. The CDR3 spells CASGPAREAFF. CDR3 bases: TGTGCCAGCGGGCCGGCCCGTGAAGCTTTCTTT.